The source of this T cell receptor (beta chain) is a study of T cell responses to AZD1222 COVID-19 vaccine. Findings of the study overall: Spike-specific TCR breadth and depth rose after two AZD1222 doses.

The analysis combined second doses at about 4 or about 12 weeks. The assay was immunoSEQ multiplex PCR, and TCRdb's table has in-frame clones only and misses some. The repertoire has 150,000 to 180,000 clones, roughly nine tenths of them found once; the top ten carry approximately 1.6%. This clone was seen only a few times. Its target is not known. The origin of this receptor is an adult who received the AZD1222 COVID-19 vaccine. Sequencing used peripheral blood, obtained 28 days after the second AZD1222 dose.

CDR3: CASSQDRDKNQPQHF. CDR3 in DNA: TGTGCCAGCAGCCAAGATCGGGACAAAAATCAGCCCCAGCATTTT. This chain joins TRBV3-1 (or the pseudogene TRBV3-2) and TRBJ1-5, with TRBD1 as a possible D gene (6 bases). V was shortened by 0 bases and J by 4 bases, with 10 bases between the two germline ends. Per the germline V gene, CDR1 is LGHDT and CDR2 is YNNKEL (reference sequence). CDR3 length: 15 amino acids.